This T cell receptor beta chain was obtained from a study of post-analysis software for immune sequencing data. As regards this clonotype: Its specificity is not known.

V was clipped by 0 bases and J by 1 base, with 9 bases between them. The CDR3 has 15 amino acids. Germline CDR1 reads SGDLS; CDR2 reads YYNGEE. The library was made from cDNA and included unique molecular identifiers. Roughly 0.5 million cDNA molecules were obtained from about 1 to 10 million T cells. TCRdb recomputed calls from the PCR reads with MiXCR, one row per CDR3 protein. The table shows about half a million distinct CDR3 sequences, with around 34% occurring only once. General study results and limits: Controls showed lower frequencies than patients for five TRBV segments, and TRBV5-6, TRBV5-1 and TRBV20-1 were among these. F measure grouped same-batch samples tightly together. Normalized Chao1 diversity in multiple sclerosis patients fell significantly below that of controls.

The source is a girl aged 2 to 17 with multiple sclerosis. The sequenced sample consisted of blood. The rearrangement links TRBV9 to TRBJ2-3; D uncertain. CDR3 sequence: CASSVGGFGTDTQYF. CDR3 coding DNA: TGTGCCAGCAGCGTAGGTGGGTTCGGCACAGATACGCAGTATTTT.